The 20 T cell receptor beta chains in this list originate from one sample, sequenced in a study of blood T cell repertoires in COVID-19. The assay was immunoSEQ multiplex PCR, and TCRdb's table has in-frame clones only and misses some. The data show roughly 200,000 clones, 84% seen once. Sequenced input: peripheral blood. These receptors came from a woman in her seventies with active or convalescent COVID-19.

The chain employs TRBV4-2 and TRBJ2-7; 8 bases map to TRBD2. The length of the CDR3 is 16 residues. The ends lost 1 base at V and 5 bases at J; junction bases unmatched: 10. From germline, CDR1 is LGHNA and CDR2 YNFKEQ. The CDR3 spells CASSQGAGLDRHEQYF. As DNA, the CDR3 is TGTGCCAGCAGCCAAGGAGCGGGACTAGACCGCCACGAGCAGTACTTC.

In nucleotides, the CDR3 is TGCGCCAGCAGCTTGGCGGGACAGAGAACTGAAGCTTTCTTT. Protein: CASSLAGQRTEAFF. The gene calls are TRBV5-1 and TRBJ1-1; the match to TRBD1 covers 7 bases. V lost 0 bases, J lost 5 bases, and 4 bases stayed unmatched. This CDR3 has 14 amino acids. Per the germline V gene, CDR1 is SGHRS and CDR2 is YFSETQ. The full variable domain, its missing parts supplied by reference TRBV5-1 and TRBJ1-1, is KAGVTQTPRYLIKTRGQQVTLSCSPISGHRSVSWYQQTPGQGLQFLFEYFSETQRNKGNFPGRFSGRQFSNSRSEMNVSTLELGDSALYLCASSLAGQRTEAFFGQGTRLTVV.

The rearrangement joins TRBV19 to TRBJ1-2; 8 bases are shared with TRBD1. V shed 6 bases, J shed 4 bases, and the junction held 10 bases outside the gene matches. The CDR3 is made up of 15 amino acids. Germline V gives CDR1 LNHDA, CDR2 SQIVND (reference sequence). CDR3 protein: CASSNRGGQGYGYTF. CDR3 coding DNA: TGTGCCAGTAGCAATAGAGGCGGACAGGGCTATGGCTACACCTTC.

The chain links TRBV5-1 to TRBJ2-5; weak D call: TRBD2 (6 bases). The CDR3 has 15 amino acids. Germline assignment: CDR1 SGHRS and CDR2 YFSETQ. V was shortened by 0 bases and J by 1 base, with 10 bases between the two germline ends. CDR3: CASSLDGSPQETQYF. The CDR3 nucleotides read TGCGCCAGCAGCTTGGACGGGAGTCCCCAAGAGACCCAGTACTTC.

The CDR3: CASSPPGRAGGPYEQYF. The DNA of the CDR3 is TGTGCCAGCAGCCCGCCGGGGAGGGCGGGAGGGCCCTACGAGCAGTACTTC. This sequence joins TRBV13 and TRBJ2-7; 9 bases map to TRBD2. The germline V gene has CDR1 PRHDT and CDR2 FYEKMQ (reference sequence). V was clipped by 5 bases and J by 2 bases; unmatched bases: 13. CDR3 size: 17 residues.

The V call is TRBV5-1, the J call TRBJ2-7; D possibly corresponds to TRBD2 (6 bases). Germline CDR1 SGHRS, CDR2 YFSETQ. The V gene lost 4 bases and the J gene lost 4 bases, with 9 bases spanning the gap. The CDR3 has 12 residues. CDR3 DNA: TGCGCCAGCAGCCAAAGCGGGTACGAGCAGTACTTC. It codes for CASSQSGYEQYF.

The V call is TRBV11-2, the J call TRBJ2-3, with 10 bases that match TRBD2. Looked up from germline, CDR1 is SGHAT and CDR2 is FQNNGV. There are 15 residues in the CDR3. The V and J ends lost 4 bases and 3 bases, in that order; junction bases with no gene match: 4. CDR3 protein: CASSSLAGGTDTQYF. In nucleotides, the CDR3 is TGTGCCAGCAGCTCATTAGCGGGAGGAACAGATACGCAGTATTTT.

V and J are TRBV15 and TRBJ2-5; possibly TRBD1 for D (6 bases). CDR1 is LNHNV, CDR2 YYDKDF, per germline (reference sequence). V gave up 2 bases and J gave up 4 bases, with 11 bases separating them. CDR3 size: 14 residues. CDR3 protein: CATSRPTGTETQYF. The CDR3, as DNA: TGTGCCACCAGCAGACCCACAGGGACAGAGACCCAGTACTTC. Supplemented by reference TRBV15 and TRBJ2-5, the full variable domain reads DAMVIQNPRYQVTQFGKPVTLSCSQTLNHNVMYWYQQKSSQAPKLLFHYYDKDFNNEADTPDNFQSRRPNTSFCFLDIRSPGLGDTAMYLCATSRPTGTETQYFGPGTRLLVL.

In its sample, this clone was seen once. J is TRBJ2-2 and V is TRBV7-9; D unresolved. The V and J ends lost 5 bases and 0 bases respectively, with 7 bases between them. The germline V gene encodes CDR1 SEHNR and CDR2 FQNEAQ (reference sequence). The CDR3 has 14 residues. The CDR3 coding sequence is TGTGCCAGCAGCCCCACTTCGAACACCGGGGAGCTGTTTTTT. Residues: CASSPTSNTGELFF.

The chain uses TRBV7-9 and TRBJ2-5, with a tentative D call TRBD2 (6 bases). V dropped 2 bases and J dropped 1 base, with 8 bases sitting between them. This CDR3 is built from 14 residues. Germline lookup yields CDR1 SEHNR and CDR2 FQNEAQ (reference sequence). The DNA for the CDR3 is TGTGCCAGCAGCTTAACTAGCAGCCAAGAGACCCAGTACTTC. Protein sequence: CASSLTSSQETQYF.

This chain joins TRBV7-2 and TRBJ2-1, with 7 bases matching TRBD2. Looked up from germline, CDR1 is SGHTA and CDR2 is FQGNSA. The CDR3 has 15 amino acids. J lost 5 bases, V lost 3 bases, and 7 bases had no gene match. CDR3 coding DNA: TGTGCCAGCAGCTTTCGAGCGGGGAGGAACAATGAGCAGTTCTTC. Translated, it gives CASSFRAGRNNEQFF.

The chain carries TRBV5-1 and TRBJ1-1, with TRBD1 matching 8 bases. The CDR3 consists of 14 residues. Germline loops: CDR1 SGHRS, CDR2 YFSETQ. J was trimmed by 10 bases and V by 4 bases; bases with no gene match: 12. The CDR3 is CASSPGDRTRRAFF. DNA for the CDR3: TGCGCCAGCAGCCCGGGGGACAGGACGCGCCGAGCTTTCTTT.

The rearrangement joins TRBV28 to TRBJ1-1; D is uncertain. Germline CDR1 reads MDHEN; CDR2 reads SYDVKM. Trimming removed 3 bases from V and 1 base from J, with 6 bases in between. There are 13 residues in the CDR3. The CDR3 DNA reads TGTGCCAGCAGTTTGCGAGGGAACACTGAAGCTTTCTTT. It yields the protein CASSLRGNTEAFF.

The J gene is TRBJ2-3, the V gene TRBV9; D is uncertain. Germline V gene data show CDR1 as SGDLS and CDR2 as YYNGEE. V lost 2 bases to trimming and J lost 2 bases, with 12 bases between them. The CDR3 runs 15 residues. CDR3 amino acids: CASSVDSHSTDTQYF. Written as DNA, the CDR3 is TGTGCCAGCAGCGTCGACTCTCATTCCACAGATACGCAGTATTTT.

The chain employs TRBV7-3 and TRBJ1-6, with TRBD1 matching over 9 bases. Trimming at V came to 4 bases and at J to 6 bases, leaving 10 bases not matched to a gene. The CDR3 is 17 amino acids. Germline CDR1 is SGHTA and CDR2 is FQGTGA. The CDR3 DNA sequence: TGTGCCAGCAGCTCCCAGCCACAGGGGGCTGGTAATTCACCCCTCCACTTT. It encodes CASSSQPQGAGNSPLHF.

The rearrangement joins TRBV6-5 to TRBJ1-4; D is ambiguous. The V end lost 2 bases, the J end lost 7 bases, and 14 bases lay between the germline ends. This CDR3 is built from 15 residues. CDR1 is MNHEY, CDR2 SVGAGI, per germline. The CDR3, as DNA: TGTGCCAGCAGTTACGGTCCTGGCATAGCTGAAAAACTGTTTTTT. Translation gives CASSYGPGIAEKLFF.

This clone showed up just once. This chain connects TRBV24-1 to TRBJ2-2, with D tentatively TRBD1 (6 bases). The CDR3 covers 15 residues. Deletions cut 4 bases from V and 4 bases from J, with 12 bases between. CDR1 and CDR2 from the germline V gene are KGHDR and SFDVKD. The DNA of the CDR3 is TGTGCCACCAGTGACCCGGGACACACCACCGGGGAGCTGTTTTTT. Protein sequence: CATSDPGHTTGELFF.

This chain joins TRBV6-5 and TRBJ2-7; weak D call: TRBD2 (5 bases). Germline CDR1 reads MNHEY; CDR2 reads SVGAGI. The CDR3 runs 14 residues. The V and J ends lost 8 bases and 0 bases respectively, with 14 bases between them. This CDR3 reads CASRRTQSSYEQYF. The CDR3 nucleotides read TGTGCCAGCCGCCGGACTCAAAGCTCCTACGAGCAGTACTTC.

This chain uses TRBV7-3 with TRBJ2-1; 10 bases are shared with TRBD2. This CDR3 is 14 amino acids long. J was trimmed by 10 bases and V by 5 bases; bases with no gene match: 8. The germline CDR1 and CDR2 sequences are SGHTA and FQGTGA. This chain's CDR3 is CASSPPGSGREQFF. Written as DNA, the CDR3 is TGTGCCAGCAGCCCCCCGGGTAGCGGGAGGGAGCAGTTCTTC.

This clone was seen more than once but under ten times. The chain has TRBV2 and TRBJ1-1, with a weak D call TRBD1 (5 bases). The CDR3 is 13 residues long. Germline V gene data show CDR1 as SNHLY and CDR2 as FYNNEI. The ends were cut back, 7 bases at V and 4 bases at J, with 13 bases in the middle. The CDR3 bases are TGTGCCAGCACCCCCCCGGGGGGCACTGAAGCTTTCTTT. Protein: CASTPPGGTEAFF.